Below are 6 T cell receptor beta chains sequenced from a single sample in a study of post-analysis software for immune sequencing data. Study-wide results and limits: TRBV segments more frequent in patients than in controls numbered five and included TRBV5-6, TRBV5-1 and TRBV20-1.

Their antigens remain unidentified. TCR beta cDNA libraries included unique molecular identifiers. TCRdb itself ran the PCR reads through MiXCR, one entry per CDR3 protein. Among some 700,000 distinct CDR3 sequences, approximately 60% were seen once, and the ten largest hold around 10%. The specimen sequenced was blood. The receptors here all came from a girl aged 2 to 10 with multiple sclerosis.

The J gene is TRBJ2-4, the V gene TRBV15, with 7 bases matching TRBD2. The J call is uncertain, as TRBJ2-7 better fits the DNA end. CDR3 size: 14 residues. Germline lookup yields CDR1 LNHNV and CDR2 YYDKDF (reference sequence). The CDR3 DNA follows: TGTGCCACCAGCAGACCGCTGGGGGGGGTCGAGCAGTACTTC. It translates to CATSRPLGGVEQYF.

V and J are TRBV2 and TRBJ2-1; D unclear. This CDR3 contains 16 residues. CDR1 SNHLY and CDR2 FYNNEI come from the germline V gene. V dropped 3 bases and J dropped 6 bases, with 18 bases sitting between them. CDR3 protein: CASSELAVLKTNEQFF. CDR3 bases: TGTGCCAGCAGTGAGTTGGCGGTCCTAAAGACCAATGAGCAGTTCTTC.

This chain links TRBV27 with TRBJ2-3, with D possibly matching TRBD2 (6 bases). Germline-derived CDR1 and CDR2 are MNHEY and SMNVEV (reference sequence). Trimming took off 4 bases at V and 1 base at J, with 15 bases between the two ends. The CDR3 extends over 16 amino acids. This CDR3 is CASSSTGLLGTDTQYF. DNA of the CDR3: TGTGCCAGCAGTTCCACGGGACTCCTGGGCACAGATACGCAGTATTTT.

The chain carries TRBV18 and TRBJ2-4, with 7 positions matching TRBD1. Germline loops: CDR1 KGHSH, CDR2 LQKENI. The CDR3 totals 13 residues. After removal of 2 bases from V and 13 bases from J, the junction contained 8 bases not matched to a gene. The CDR3 coding sequence is TGTGCCAGCTCACCAGGGACAGCGGAAGAGCAGTACTTC. Translated: CASSPGTAEEQYF.

This clonotype was seen a few times. The rearrangement joins TRBV6-5 to TRBJ2-1; D may match TRBD1 or TRBD2 (5 bases each). Looked up from germline, CDR1 is MNHEY and CDR2 is SVGAGI. Trimming shortened V by 2 bases and J by 8 bases, and 19 bases separated the two germline ends. The CDR3 runs 16 residues. CDR3 DNA sequence: TGTGCCAGCAGTTACGAAGTGGGGGATCTGGTGTATGAGCAGTTCTTC. Protein product: CASSYEVGDLVYEQFF.

The V and J genes are TRBV9 and TRBJ1-5, with D tentatively TRBD1 (6 bases). The CDR3 extends over 14 amino acids. The germline V and J ends were trimmed by 0 bases and 6 bases, with 10 bases remaining between them. The germline V gene encodes CDR1 SGDLS and CDR2 YYNGEE. The chain's CDR3 is CASSVAGEGQPQHF. In DNA, the CDR3 is TGTGCCAGCAGCGTAGCAGGGGAAGGTCAGCCCCAGCATTTT.